The source of this T cell receptor (beta chain) is a study of human T cells and chemical hapten exposure. Study-wide context: Patients received weekly diphenylcyclopropenone doses to the scalp throughout the roughly 23-week study. Overall study findings and caveats: After DPC sensitization, TCRs above 1 in 1000 frequency showed no change. The study found that PT1 expanded TCR counts correlated positively with patch test score.

The germline CDR1 and CDR2 sequences are SGHNT and YENEEA. The CDR3 extends over 14 amino acids. V was cut by 0 bases and J by 1 base, with 6 bases left in between. As handled by the study authors: Sample TCR counts, which ranged from roughly 20,000 to 690,600, had a median of about 100,000. TCRdb fed the RACE reads into MiXCR, producing one record per CDR3 protein. The V and J calls here are based on TCRdb, not the publication. Among tens of thousands of distinct CDR3 sequences, about 13% were seen once, and the ten largest hold roughly 2%. The time point denotes: patch test 3, about 24 weeks after DPC sensitization. Regarding treatment: therapeutic diphenylcyclopropenone sensitization with weekly scalp DPC. Blood, whole and unfractionated, served as the source for total RNA extraction. Remarks on this clonotype: Its antigen is not identified.

The gene calls are TRBV11-3 and TRBJ2-5; no reliable D call. This TCR was sampled from a woman in her 40s with alopecia areata. Some clones in this sample may be carry-over from other donors' samples. Sequencing was performed on whole blood, taken in connection with sensitization to the hapten diphenylcyclopropenone (DPC). Here the CDR3 DNA reads TGTGCCAGCAGCTTAGACCGGATCCAAGAGACCCAGTACTTC. Translated, it gives CASSLDRIQETQYF.